One T cell receptor beta chain is described in this entry. Its antigen is still unknown. The data are from a study of CD8 T cells in ankylosing spondylitis. Study results and caveats: Apparently characteristic of ankylosing spondylitis blood was a TCR beta motif (eight highly homologous variants). As reported, disease-linked clones showed significant enrichment in matched ankylosing spondylitis synovial fluid.

Construction of TCR beta libraries was performed using quantitative 5'-RACE with molecular barcodes. TCRdb reanalysed the 5' RACE reads using MiXCR and keeps one entry per CDR3 protein. The repertoire holds 200,000 to 250,000 distinct CDR3 sequences, over 7% seen once, with more than 4.5% in the top ten. CDR1 and CDR2 (germline): SGHNT, YENEEA. Trimming shortened V by 5 bases and J by 0 bases, and 23 bases separated the two germline ends. The CDR3 runs to 19 residues. The V gene is TRBV11-3, the J gene TRBJ2-1, with D possibly matching TRBD2 (5 bases). The receptor was derived from a female donor with ankylosing spondylitis or in good health (not recorded which). The sequencing input was blood, either unsorted or a sorted T cell fraction (not recorded which). CDR3 in amino acids: CASSKPETTVQRSYNEQFF. In nucleotides, the CDR3 is TGTGCCAGCAGCAAACCGGAGACTACCGTCCAACGCTCCTACAATGAGCAGTTCTTC.